These T cell receptor beta chains were read from a single sample in a study of T cell repertoires in cytomegalovirus infection. TCRdb processed the reads anew with MiXCR; each CDR3 protein has one entry. Altogether roughly 800,000 distinct CDR3 sequences are present, 25% to 30% being singletons, with the ten largest covering 10% to 15%. For these TCRs, the target antigens are not known. Sequenced here: cultured CD8+ T cells from PBMCs, sampled from culture after CMV antigen stimulation. The source is a human donor in good health (CMV status not recorded). Some clones in this sample may be carry-over from other donors' samples. CDR3s include the opening cysteine and the closing phenylalanine or tryptophan. A D gene is named only where the DNA matches it firmly. Clone size is shown for a subset of rows, as once, few, many or a class of expanded clone.

J,size,D,V,CDR3,DNA
TRBJ1-5,.,.,TRBV4-1,CASSQDSVGGNQPQHF,TGCGCCAGCAGCCAAGATTCCGTGGGAGGGAATCAGCCCCAGCATTTT
TRBJ2-2,few,.,TRBV27,CASRLSPGELFF,TGTGCCAGCAGACTGTCTCCCGGGGAGCTGTTTTTT
TRBJ2-7,few,.,TRBV27,CASSLGGASEQYF,TGTGCCAGCAGTTTAGGGGGGGCCTCCGAGCAGTACTTC
TRBJ1-5,.,TRBD1,TRBV6-2/TRBV6-3,CASSPTTGAKGGAQHF,TGTGCCAGCAGCCCTACGACAGGGGCTAAGGGGGGGGCCCAGCATTTT
TRBJ2-2,many,.,TRBV4-3,CASSQDRGYTGELFF,TGCGCCAGCAGCCAAGATAGGGGTTACACCGGGGAGCTGTTTTTT
TRBJ1-1,few,TRBD1,TRBV9,CASSVGDRVTYEAFF,TGTGCCAGCAGCGTAGGGGACAGGGTGACGTATGAAGCTTTCTTT
TRBJ2-3,few,.,TRBV6-6,CASSGQSSTDTQYF,TGTGCCAGCAGCGGACAGTCTAGCACAGATACGCAGTATTTT
TRBJ1-5,.,.,TRBV6-6,CASSYSGRGPQHF,TGTGCCAGCAGTTACTCGGGTAGAGGGCCCCAGCATTTT
TRBJ1-6,.,.,TRBV28,CASSLPGRTQYNSPLHF,TGTGCCAGCAGTTTACCCGGCAGGACTCAGTATAATTCACCCCTCCACTTT
TRBJ1-2,.,.,TRBV13,CASSDEQGHHGYTF,TGTGCCAGCAGTGATGAACAGGGTCATCATGGCTACACCTTC
TRBJ1-2,.,.,TRBV6-2/TRBV6-3,CASLQGFSLGYTF,TGTGCCAGCCTTCAGGGGTTTTCCCTTGGCTACACCTTC
TRBJ2-2,few,TRBD2,TRBV27,CASSVSGGVGLTGELFF,TGTGCCAGCAGTGTTAGCGGGGGGGTGGGGCTTACCGGGGAGCTGTTTTTT
TRBJ2-5,many,TRBD1,TRBV7-6,CASRYGTGGETQYF,TGTGCCAGCAGATACGGGACAGGAGGAGAGACCCAGTACTTC
TRBJ2-1,.,.,TRBV19,CASRQYRGGSKGEQFF,TGTGCCAGTAGGCAATATAGAGGTGGTTCTAAGGGTGAGCAGTTCTTC
TRBJ2-1,few,.,TRBV6-1,CASKEDKVNEQFF,TGTGCCAGCAAAGAGGACAAGGTCAATGAGCAGTTCTTC
TRBJ2-7,few,.,TRBV2,CASSGMSGQYF,TGTGCCAGCAGTGGAATGAGTGGGCAGTACTTC
TRBJ2-1,.,TRBD1,TRBV27,CASSSDGTGVPNEQFF,TGTGCCAGCAGTTCCGACGGGACAGGGGTACCTAATGAGCAGTTCTTC
TRBJ2-2,.,.,TRBV7-9,CASSLFAWELFF,TGTGCCAGCAGCTTATTTGCGTGGGAGCTGTTTTTT
TRBJ1-4,few,TRBD1,TRBV7-9,CASSRQGNEKLFF,TGTGCCAGCAGCCGACAGGGGAATGAAAAACTGTTTTTT
TRBJ1-2,few,.,TRBV12-5,CASGTDYGYTF,TGTGCTAGTGGTACTGACTATGGCTACACCTTC
TRBJ2-3,few,.,TRBV10-3,CAINGPRGNTQYF,TGTGCCATCAACGGGCCCCGGGGGAATACGCAGTATTTT
TRBJ1-2,few,TRBD1,TRBV6-5,CASSWGQGTNYGYTF,TGTGCCAGCAGTTGGGGACAGGGGACTAACTATGGCTACACCTTC
TRBJ1-4,few,.,TRBV7-9,CASSLQGTNEKLFF,TGTGCCAGCAGCTTACAGGGAACTAATGAAAAACTGTTTTTT
TRBJ2-1,.,TRBD2,TRBV12-5,CAARPQLSGGHYNEQFF,TGTGCTGCCAGACCTCAACTTAGCGGGGGCCACTACAATGAGCAGTTCTTC
TRBJ1-2,few,.,TRBV4-3,CASSREEGTGYGYTF,TGCGCCAGCAGCCGAGAGGAGGGGACGGGCTATGGCTACACCTTC
TRBJ2-5,few,TRBD2,TRBV27,CASSFGLAQETQYF,TGTGCCAGCAGTTTCGGACTAGCCCAAGAGACCCAGTACTTC
TRBJ1-1,once,.,TRBV4-3,CASGMKVNTEAFF,TGCGCCAGCGGGATGAAGGTGAACACTGAAGCTTTCTTT
TRBJ2-7,few,TRBD1,TRBV12-3/TRBV12-4,CASSLRDRAHEQYF,TGTGCCAGCAGCCTCCGGGACAGGGCCCACGAGCAGTACTTC
TRBJ1-5,.,.,TRBV6-1,CASRRDRPDSNQPQHF,TGTGCCAGCAGACGAGACAGGCCGGATAGCAATCAGCCCCAGCATTTT
TRBJ2-4,few,TRBD2,TRBV7-9,CASSLILAGSNIQYF,TGTGCCAGCAGCTTAATCCTAGCGGGGTCAAACATTCAGTACTTC
TRBJ2-1,.,.,TRBV27,CASSLLRHRGEQFF,TGTGCCAGCAGTTTATTAAGGCACCGGGGTGAGCAGTTCTTC
TRBJ2-1,few,.,TRBV12-5,CASQSSYNEQFF,TGTGCTAGTCAGAGCTCCTACAATGAGCAGTTCTTC
TRBJ2-2,few,TRBD1,TRBV28,CASSPRQGLPAGELFF,TGTGCCAGCAGTCCCCGACAGGGTCTACCGGCCGGGGAGCTGTTTTTT
TRBJ1-1,few,.,TRBV19,CASSITGRDSEAFF,TGTGCCAGTAGTATTACAGGGCGTGATTCTGAAGCTTTCTTT
TRBJ2-7,few,.,TRBV6-6,CASSLPGLIYEQYF,TGTGCCAGCAGTCTCCCGGGACTCATCTACGAGCAGTACTTC
TRBJ2-7,many,.,TRBV7-6,CASSPNWGSLQDEQYF,TGTGCCAGCAGCCCAAACTGGGGTTCTTTGCAAGACGAGCAGTACTTC
TRBJ1-6,.,TRBD1,TRBV10-2,CASSPQRQGHSPLHF,TGCGCCAGCAGTCCCCAACGACAGGGTCATTCACCCCTCCACTTT
TRBJ1-4,few,TRBD1,TRBV7-9,CASSNVDRRNEKLFF,TGTGCCAGCAGCAATGTGGACAGGAGAAACGAAAAACTGTTTTTT
TRBJ2-7,few,.,TRBV19,CASSLDIPSYEQYF,TGTGCCAGTAGCTTAGACATCCCATCCTACGAGCAGTACTTC
TRBJ1-5,.,.,TRBV6-1,CASSEITGNSNQPQHF,TGTGCCAGCAGTGAAATAACGGGGAATAGCAATCAGCCCCAGCATTTT
TRBJ1-1,few,.,TRBV5-1,CASSSPAAGRNTEAFF,TGCGCCAGCAGCTCCCCTGCGGCAGGGAGAAACACTGAAGCTTTCTTT
TRBJ2-1,.,.,TRBV7-6,CASSASSNSYNEQFF,TGTGCCAGCAGCGCCTCTAGCAACTCCTACAATGAGCAGTTCTTC
TRBJ1-2,.,.,TRBV2,CASIDIVAGEYGYTF,TGTGCCAGCATTGACATCGTGGCAGGGGAATATGGCTACACCTTC
TRBJ1-1,.,.,TRBV24-1,CATSDGSHTEAFF,TGTGCCACCAGTGACGGGAGTCACACTGAAGCTTTCTTT
TRBJ2-2,.,.,TRBV5-6,CASSLGTTTGELFF,TGTGCCAGCAGCTTGGGGACGACTACCGGGGAGCTGTTTTTT
TRBJ1-4,.,TRBD1,TRBV7-6,CASSLRTGPATNEKLFF,TGTGCCAGCAGCTTACGGACAGGGCCTGCAACTAATGAAAAACTGTTTTTT
TRBJ2-3,few,.,TRBV11-2,CASSLGSRVLGTDTQYF,TGTGCCAGCAGCTTAGGATCGAGGGTGTTGGGCACAGATACGCAGTATTTT
TRBJ1-1,.,.,TRBV7-9,CASRVDMNTEAFF,TGTGCCAGCAGAGTAGATATGAACACTGAAGCTTTCTTT
TRBJ1-3,many,.,TRBV7-2,CASSFPGTASGNTIYF,TGTGCCAGCAGCTTTCCCGGGACCGCTTCGGGAAACACCATATATTTT
TRBJ1-1,few,TRBD1,TRBV6-5,CASSYSQGATEAFF,TGTGCCAGCAGTTACTCGCAGGGGGCGACTGAAGCTTTCTTT
TRBJ2-4,many,.,TRBV7-9,CASSLGRSLAKNIQYF,TGTGCCAGCAGCTTGGGACGTTCTCTGGCCAAAAACATTCAGTACTTC
TRBJ2-5,few,.,TRBV10-2,CASSEGPLQETQYF,TGCGCCAGCAGTGAGGGCCCACTCCAAGAGACCCAGTACTTC
TRBJ1-3,.,.,TRBV6-6,CASSYSSTGSSGNTIYF,TGTGCCAGCAGTTACTCATCAACAGGGAGCTCTGGAAACACCATATATTTT
TRBJ2-7,.,TRBD2,TRBV5-5,CASSEPSSGFSYEQYF,TGTGCCAGCAGCGAGCCCTCTAGCGGGTTCTCCTACGAGCAGTACTTC
TRBJ2-3,few,.,TRBV10-1,CASSESSGAGLLDTQYF,TGCGCCAGCAGTGAGTCGTCGGGAGCCGGGTTGTTAGATACGCAGTATTTT